What follows are 9 T cell receptor beta chains derived from one specimen sequenced in a study of blood T cell repertoires in COVID-19. Only in-frame clones appear in the TCRdb table, and some are missing; sequencing was by immunoSEQ multiplex PCR. Of some 160,000 clones detected, about 85% appear once; the ten largest clones hold around 6.2%. Input material: PBMCs or T cells enriched from blood (not recorded which). Every receptor here comes from a woman aged 40 to 55 who had recovered from COVID-19.

This chain links TRBV5-6 with TRBJ1-4; perhaps TRBD1 as D (5 bases). The germline V and J ends were trimmed by 1 base and 8 bases, with 12 bases remaining between them. Per the germline V gene, CDR1 is SGHDT and CDR2 is YYEEEE. The CDR3 is 14 residues long. The CDR3 reads CASSLLGEREKLFF. The DNA of the CDR3 is TGTGCCAGCAGCTTGTTAGGGGAACGAGAAAAACTGTTTTTT. The whole variable domain, remainder taken from reference TRBV5-6 and TRBJ1-4, is DAGVTQSPTHLIKTRGQQVTLRCSPKSGHDTVSWYQQALGQGPQFIFQYYEEEERQRGNFPDRFSGHQFPNYSSELNVNALLLGDSALYLCASSLLGEREKLFFGSGTQLSVL.

The V call is TRBV9, the J call TRBJ2-1; D might be TRBD2 (6 bases). The CDR3 is made up of 12 amino acids. The germline V gene encodes CDR1 SGDLS and CDR2 YYNGEE. V was cut by 7 bases and J by 8 bases, with 13 bases left in between. CDR3 coding DNA: TGTGCCAGCGGGCGGGAAACCCATGAGCAGTTCTTC. This codes for CASGRETHEQFF.

The rearrangement uses TRBV7-8 and TRBJ1-4, with 7 positions matching TRBD1. V lost 6 bases, J lost 10 bases, and 11 bases stayed unmatched. Germline V gene data show CDR1 as SGHVS and CDR2 as FQNEAQ. The CDR3 runs 14 residues. Written as DNA, the CDR3 is TGTGCCAGCAGTTGGGACAGCGACCTAGGAAAACTGTTTTTT. This sequence encodes CASSWDSDLGKLFF.

The chain combines TRBV5-1 with TRBJ2-5, with 9 bases aligning to TRBD1. Germline CDR1 reads SGHRS; CDR2 reads YFSETQ. This CDR3 region has 16 residues. The junction had 8 bases not matched to a gene; V was cut back by 3 bases and J by 2 bases. CDR3 DNA sequence: TGCGCCAGCAGCTCCTCCGGGACAGGGAAACAAGAGACCCAGTACTTC. Encoded protein: CASSSSGTGKQETQYF.

This chain joins TRBV7-3 and TRBJ2-7; no firm D call. Trimming left V 2 bases short and J 6 bases short, with 8 bases between. CDR1 SGHTA and CDR2 FQGTGA come from the germline V gene. The CDR3 runs to 12 residues. The CDR3 nucleotides read TGTGCCAGCAGCTTAGGGTCAGGCGAGCAGTACTTC. This sequence encodes CASSLGSGEQYF. Full variable domain (rest looked up from reference TRBV7-3 and TRBJ2-7): GAGVSQTPSNKVTEKGKYVELRCDPISGHTALYWYRQSLGQGPEFLIYFQGTGAADDSGLPNDRFFAVRPEGSVSTLKIQRTERGDSAVYLCASSLGSGEQYFGPGTRLTVT.

In this sample, this clone turned up once. The chain links TRBV19 to TRBJ2-1, with D possibly being TRBD2 (5 bases). The CDR3 consists of 14 residues. Germline-derived CDR1 and CDR2 are LNHDA and SQIVND (reference sequence). Deletions cut 1 base from V and 5 bases from J, with 9 bases between. CDR3 sequence: CASSIASPNNEQFF. CDR3 coding DNA: TGTGCCAGTAGTATAGCTAGCCCAAACAATGAGCAGTTCTTC.

This sequence joins TRBV11-2 and TRBJ1-2; D may be TRBD1 (6 bases). The CDR3 loop spans 15 amino acids. The V gene lost 3 bases and the J gene lost 2 bases, with 13 bases spanning the gap. Germline V gives CDR1 SGHAT, CDR2 FQNNGV. CDR3 sequence (DNA): TGTGCCAGCAGCTTGCTGAATCAGGGGAACTATGGCTACACCTTC. This sequence encodes CASSLLNQGNYGYTF.

Details on this clone: Different DNA sequences within this sample yield the same CDR3. The rearrangement uses TRBV19 and TRBJ2-7; 11 bases map to TRBD1. Looked up from germline, CDR1 is LNHDA and CDR2 is SQIVND (reference sequence). The length of the CDR3 is 15 residues. V was clipped by 3 bases and J by 1 base; unmatched bases: 2. The CDR3 region has the DNA TGTGCCAGTAGTATCGGGACAGGGGGATCCTACGAGCAGTACTTC. This gives the protein CASSIGTGGSYEQYF.

V and J are TRBV6-5 and TRBJ2-7, with TRBD1 matching 7 bases. The V and J ends lost 0 bases and 5 bases, in that order; junction bases with no gene match: 4. In germline, CDR1 is MNHEY, CDR2 SVGAGI. This CDR3 contains 14 residues. The CDR3 DNA reads TGTGCCAGCAGTTACTCGGGACAGTGGAACGAGCAGTACTTC. Its translation is CASSYSGQWNEQYF.